This passage covers 25 T cell receptor beta chains from one sample sequenced in a study of blood T cell repertoires in COVID-19. The data were produced by immunoSEQ multiplex PCR, yet TCRdb's version contains in-frame clones alone and is incomplete. The sample contains 130,000 or so clones, 88% of which appear only once. The source material was peripheral blood. All receptors derive from a human donor in a cohort sampled during active COVID-19.

DNA of the CDR3: TGTGCCAGCTCACCGACAGGGGCTTACAATGAGCAGTTCTTC. This sequence encodes CASSPTGAYNEQFF. The chain combines TRBV18 with TRBJ2-1, with 8 bases lining up with TRBD1. V lost 3 bases to trimming and J lost 4 bases; unmatched junction nucleotides: 2. Per the germline V gene, CDR1 is KGHSH and CDR2 is LQKENI. The CDR3 runs to 14 residues.

The chain has TRBV11-2 and TRBJ2-5; TRBD2 matches 7 bases. Germline V gives CDR1 SGHAT, CDR2 FQNNGV. CDR3 length: 16 residues. Unmatched junction bases numbered 14, after V lost 5 bases and J lost 5 bases. This CDR3 reads CASSKHRGSPRETQYF. In DNA form, the CDR3 reads TGTGCCAGCAGCAAGCATCGCGGGAGTCCCAGGGAGACCCAGTACTTC.

The genes are TRBV5-1 and TRBJ2-7, with 7 bases that match TRBD1. The CDR3 sequence is 15 residues long. Germline V gene data show CDR1 as SGHRS and CDR2 as YFSETQ. V lost 2 bases and J lost 3; bases outside the gene matches: 8. The CDR3 reads CASSLGGRQGYEQYF. DNA for the CDR3: TGCGCCAGCAGCTTAGGCGGAAGACAGGGCTACGAGCAGTACTTC.

V usage is TRBV7-9 and J usage is TRBJ2-1; no reliable D call. Germline V gene lookup returns CDR1 SEHNR and CDR2 FQNEAQ (reference sequence). The V gene lost 5 bases and the J gene lost 2 bases, with 10 bases spanning the gap. CDR3 length equals 14 residues. CDR3 coding DNA: TGTGCCAGCAGCCGCGAAGGAGCCTACAATGAGCAGTTCTTC. It translates to CASSREGAYNEQFF.

The chain uses TRBV6-5 and TRBJ2-7; 9 bases fit TRBD2. Germline assignment: CDR1 MNHEY and CDR2 SVGAGI. Germline trimming cut 7 bases from V and 6 bases from J; bases unmatched to any gene: 10. There are 14 residues in the CDR3. CDR3 amino acids: CASTPGLAGSEQYF. CDR3 nucleotides: TGTGCCAGCACCCCGGGACTAGCAGGAAGCGAGCAGTACTTC.

The chain recombines TRBV6-1 with TRBJ2-7; 9 bases line up with TRBD2. Germline V gene data show CDR1 as MNHNS and CDR2 as SASEGT. Trimming removed 10 bases from V and 5 bases from J; junction bases left unmatched: 15. CDR3 length: 15 amino acids. As DNA, the CDR3 is TGTGCCACCTGTGAAGGGCGGGGGGGCGGCAACGAGCAGTACTTC. Translation gives CATCEGRGGGNEQYF.

This chain joins TRBV5-4 and TRBJ2-3; the D gene is possibly TRBD2 (5 bases). From germline, CDR1 is SGHNT and CDR2 YYREEE (reference sequence). Trimming removed 0 bases at V and 7 bases at J, with 18 bases between. The length of the CDR3 is 16 residues. CDR3 bases: TGTGCCAGCAGCTTGGGATGGAGCGGAGCGGCCTATACGCAGTATTTT. Protein sequence: CASSLGWSGAAYTQYF.

This sequence joins TRBV2 and TRBJ2-7; a possible D gene is TRBD2 (5 bases). Germline loops: CDR1 SNHLY, CDR2 FYNNEI. CDR3 length: 11 residues. V gave up 4 bases and J gave up 7 bases, with 8 bases separating them. The CDR3 loop is CASSGENEQYF. The CDR3 nucleotides read TGTGCCAGCAGTGGGGAGAATGAGCAGTACTTC.

This chain joins TRBV9 and TRBJ1-1; D is ambiguous. The ends were cut back, 5 bases at V and 1 base at J, with 12 bases in the middle. CDR1 is SGDLS and CDR2 is YYNGEE in the germline V gene. CDR3 size: 14 residues. CDR3: CASRVGSGNTEAFF. Here the CDR3 DNA reads TGTGCCAGCAGGGTGGGAAGCGGGAACACTGAAGCTTTCTTT.

The chain carries TRBV5-1 and TRBJ2-1; 7 positions match TRBD1. Germline lookup yields CDR1 SGHRS and CDR2 YFSETQ. V trimming: 0 bases; J trimming: 8 bases; junction bases outside the gene matches: 5. CDR3 size: 14 residues. The CDR3 here is CASSLGDREHEQFF. The CDR3 coding sequence is TGCGCCAGCAGCTTGGGTGACAGGGAGCATGAGCAGTTCTTC.

V usage is TRBV13 and J usage is TRBJ1-5; D call uncertain. The length of the CDR3 is 16 residues. Trimming shortened V by 1 base and J by 0 bases, and 10 bases separated the two germline ends. Germline values: CDR1 PRHDT, CDR2 FYEKMQ (reference sequence). The CDR3 DNA sequence: TGTGCCAGCAGCTTAGCAGGTGTTTATAGCAATCAGCCCCAGCATTTT. It specifies CASSLAGVYSNQPQHF.

This clone showed up just once. This chain joins TRBV10-3 and TRBJ2-3; 12 bases match TRBD2. Germline values: CDR1 ENHRY, CDR2 SYGVKD. CDR3 size: 15 residues. J lost 3 bases, V lost 2 bases, and 0 bases had no gene match. The CDR3 region is CAISETSGRTDTQYF. CDR3 in DNA: TGTGCCATCAGTGAGACTAGCGGGAGGACAGATACGCAGTATTTT.

The table lists this clone with a few counts. The chain has TRBV9 and TRBJ2-5; 10 bases agree with TRBD2. The CDR3 extends over 15 amino acids. Per germline, CDR1 SGDLS and CDR2 YYNGEE. The J segment lost 2 bases and the V segment lost 6 bases, leaving 7 bases of the junction unmatched. The DNA of the CDR3 is TGTGCCAGCAACGAAGCGGGGGGGCCACAAGAGACCCAGTACTTC. Its translation is CASNEAGGPQETQYF. Combining the CDR3 with reference TRBV9 and TRBJ2-5 gives the whole variable domain DSGVTQTPKHLITATGQRVTLRCSPRSGDLSVYWYQQSLDQGLQFLIQYYNGEERAKGNILERFSAQQFPDLHSELNLSSLELGDSALYFCASNEAGGPQETQYFGPGTRLLVL.

The chain recombines TRBV5-5 with TRBJ1-2, with D maybe TRBD1 (5 bases). This CDR3 spans 12 amino acids. V was pared by 5 bases and J by 10 bases, with 15 bases between. Looked up from germline, CDR1 is SGHKS and CDR2 is YYEKEE (reference sequence). DNA of the CDR3: TGTGCCAGCAGACCCGGGACGGGGGTCTACACCTTC. It translates to CASRPGTGVYTF.

In its sample, this clone was seen once. The V call is TRBV12-3 or TRBV12-4, the J call TRBJ1-2, with D perhaps matching TRBD1 (5 bases). This CDR3 comprises 12 residues. The V end lost 6 bases, the J end lost 6 bases, and 11 bases lay between the germline ends. CDR3: CASSHRGNGYTF. CDR3 sequence (DNA): TGTGCCAGCAGCCACCGGGGGAATGGCTACACCTTC.

V gene TRBV6-5 combines with J gene TRBJ2-7; possible D gene TRBD1, 6 bases. Germline V gene lookup returns CDR1 MNHEY and CDR2 SVGAGI. The CDR3 spans 15 residues. Trimming cost V 5 bases and J 3 bases, with 17 bases left between them. This CDR3 is CASSPTWDINYEQYF. The CDR3 DNA reads as TGTGCCAGCAGTCCGACATGGGACATAAACTACGAGCAGTACTTC.

This clone was counted many times. The J gene is TRBJ1-2, the V gene TRBV4-1, with 8 bases lining up with TRBD1. The CDR3 runs 15 residues. Unmatched junction bases numbered 6, after V lost 1 base and J lost 5 bases. Germline CDR1 and CDR2: MGHRA and YSYEKL. The CDR3 DNA reads TGCGCCAGCAGCCAAGGGACAGGGTCTGGGTATGGCTACACCTTC. This gives the protein CASSQGTGSGYGYTF.

This chain uses TRBV11-2 with TRBJ2-2; D is possibly TRBD2 (6 bases). Germline-derived CDR1 and CDR2 are SGHAT and FQNNGV. The CDR3 runs to 16 residues. The ends were cut back, 5 bases at V and 7 bases at J, with 20 bases in the middle. CDR3 DNA sequence: TGTGCCAGCAGCCCCCCTACGGGAGCACATGGCGGGGAGCTGTTTTTT. The encoded protein is CASSPPTGAHGGELFF.

The V gene is TRBV30, the J gene TRBJ2-1, with D perhaps matching TRBD1 (6 bases). Germline CDR1 reads GTSNPN; CDR2 reads SVGIG (reference sequence). Deletions cut 5 bases from V and 6 bases from J, with 17 bases between. The CDR3 sequence is 14 residues long. The CDR3 here is CAWGTGSVGNEQFF. The CDR3 DNA is TGTGCCTGGGGAACAGGGTCGGTGGGCAATGAGCAGTTCTTC.

V usage is TRBV6-5 and J usage is TRBJ2-1; TRBD2 might be the D (5 bases). Per germline, CDR1 MNHEY and CDR2 SVGAGI. The V and J ends lost 8 bases and 2 bases respectively, with 10 bases between them. This CDR3 is 13 amino acids long. CDR3 protein: CASGSRPYNEQFF. CDR3 in DNA: TGTGCCAGCGGGAGTAGGCCCTACAATGAGCAGTTCTTC.

This chain uses TRBV27 with TRBJ1-5, with D unresolved. The CDR3 extends over 14 amino acids. Trimming took 6 bases from V and 2 from J, leaving 11 bases between them. Germline assignment: CDR1 MNHEY and CDR2 SMNVEV (reference sequence). The CDR3 here is CASRPLYGNQPQHF. DNA for the CDR3: TGTGCCAGCAGGCCCCTATATGGCAATCAGCCCCAGCATTTT.

The rearrangement links TRBV15 to TRBJ1-4; D is perhaps TRBD1 (6 bases). Between the trimmed V and J ends, which lost 1 base and 4 bases, there was a span of 13 bases. There are 16 residues in the CDR3. Germline lookup yields CDR1 LNHNV and CDR2 YYDKDF (reference sequence). The CDR3 sequence is CATSRVQGRHNEKLFF. The CDR3 region has the DNA TGTGCCACCAGCAGAGTACAGGGAAGACATAATGAAAAACTGTTTTTT.

In this sample, this clone turned up once. The chain couples TRBV4-1 to TRBJ2-1; TRBD1 might be the D (7 bases). Germline V CDR1 and CDR2: MGHRA, YSYEKL. The CDR3 has 17 amino acids. V lost 0 bases to trimming and J lost 8 bases, with 20 bases between them. In DNA form, the CDR3 reads TGCGCCAGCAGCCAAGATCGTCAGGGGGGCTTCATGGATGAGCAGTTCTTC. Residues: CASSQDRQGGFMDEQFF.

The CDR3 region is CSAGGGNEQYF. The CDR3 nucleotides read TGCAGTGCGGGGGGAGGGAACGAGCAGTACTTC. V is TRBV20-1 and J is TRBJ2-7; 7 nucleotides match TRBD2. The CDR3 spans 11 residues. In germline, CDR1 is DFQATT, CDR2 SNEGSKA (reference sequence). Losses at the gene ends were 6 bases for V and 5 bases for J; bases not matched to a gene: 4.

The chain joins TRBV3-1 (or the pseudogene TRBV3-2) to TRBJ1-2, with 9 bases fitting TRBD1. Looked up from germline, CDR1 is LGHDT and CDR2 is YNNKEL (reference sequence). The length of the CDR3 is 13 residues. V trimming: 4 bases; J trimming: 7 bases; junction bases outside the gene matches: 4. CDR3 sequence (DNA): TGTGCCAGCAGCCCGAGGGACAGGGCTGGCTACACCTTC. Its protein is CASSPRDRAGYTF.